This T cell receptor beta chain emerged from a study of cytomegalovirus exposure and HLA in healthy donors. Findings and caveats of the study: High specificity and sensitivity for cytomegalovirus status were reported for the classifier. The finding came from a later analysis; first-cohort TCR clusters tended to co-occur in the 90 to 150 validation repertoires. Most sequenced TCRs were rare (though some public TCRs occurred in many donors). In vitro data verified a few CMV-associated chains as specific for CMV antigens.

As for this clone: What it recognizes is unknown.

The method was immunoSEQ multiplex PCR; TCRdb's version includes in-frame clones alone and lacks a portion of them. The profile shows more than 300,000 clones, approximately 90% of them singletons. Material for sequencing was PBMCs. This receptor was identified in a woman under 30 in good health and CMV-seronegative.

The CDR3 nucleotides read TGTGCCAGCAGCATGTGGGGGCAGGGGGAAAAACTGTTTTTT. This sequence encodes CASSMWGQGEKLFF. The chain uses TRBV27 and TRBJ1-4, with D perhaps TRBD1 (6 bases). This CDR3 has 14 residues. The V end was cut by 6 bases, the J end by 8 bases, with 16 bases between. Per germline, CDR1 MNHEY and CDR2 SMNVEV (reference sequence).